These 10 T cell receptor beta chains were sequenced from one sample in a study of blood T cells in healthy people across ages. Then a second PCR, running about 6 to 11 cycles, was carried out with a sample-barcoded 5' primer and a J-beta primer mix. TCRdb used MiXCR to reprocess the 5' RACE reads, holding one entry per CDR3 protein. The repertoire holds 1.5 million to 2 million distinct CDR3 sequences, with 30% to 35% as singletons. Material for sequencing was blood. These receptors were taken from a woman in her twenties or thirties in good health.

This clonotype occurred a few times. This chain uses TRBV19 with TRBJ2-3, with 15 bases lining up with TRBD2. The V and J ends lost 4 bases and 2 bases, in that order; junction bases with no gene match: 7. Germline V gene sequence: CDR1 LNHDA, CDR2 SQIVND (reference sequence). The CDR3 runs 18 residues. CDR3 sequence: CASSTPGLAGGSTDTQYF. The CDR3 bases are TGTGCCAGTAGTACGCCGGGACTAGCGGGAGGCTCCACAGATACGCAGTATTTT.

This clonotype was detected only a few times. CDR3 in DNA: TGTGCCAGCAGCCCCTGGCGCTACAATGAGCAGTTCTTC. Translating gives CASSPWRYNEQFF. The V gene is TRBV5-6, the J gene TRBJ2-1; no clear D gene. Trimming removed 4 bases at V and 3 bases at J, with 8 bases between. In germline, CDR1 is SGHDT, CDR2 YYEEEE. The CDR3 contains 13 residues.

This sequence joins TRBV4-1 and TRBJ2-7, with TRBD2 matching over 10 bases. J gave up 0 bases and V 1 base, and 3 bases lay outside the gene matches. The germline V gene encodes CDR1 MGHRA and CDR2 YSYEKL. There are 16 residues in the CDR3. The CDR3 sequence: CASSQVAGGSSYEQYF. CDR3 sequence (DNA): TGCGCCAGCAGCCAAGTAGCGGGAGGCAGCTCCTACGAGCAGTACTTC.

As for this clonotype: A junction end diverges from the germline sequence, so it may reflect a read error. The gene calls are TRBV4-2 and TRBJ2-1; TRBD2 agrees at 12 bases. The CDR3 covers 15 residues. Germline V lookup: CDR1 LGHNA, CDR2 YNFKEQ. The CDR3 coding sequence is TGTGTCAGCAGCCAAAGACTAGCGGGAGAAGATGAGCAGTTCTTC. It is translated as CVSSQRLAGEDEQFF.

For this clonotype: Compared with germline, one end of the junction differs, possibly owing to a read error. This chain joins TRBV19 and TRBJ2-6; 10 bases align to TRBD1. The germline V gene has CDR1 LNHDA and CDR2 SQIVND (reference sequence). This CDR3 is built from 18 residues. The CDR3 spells CASSRGQGYSSGANALTF. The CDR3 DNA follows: TGTGCCAGTAGTCGGGGACAGGGGTACTCATCTGGGGCCAACGCCCTGACTTTC. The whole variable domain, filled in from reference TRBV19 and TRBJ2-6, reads DGGITQSPKYLFRKEGQNVTLSCEQNLNHDAMYWYRQDPGQGLRLIYYSQIVNDFQKGDIAEGYSVSREKKESFPLTVTSAQKNPTAFYLCASSRGQGYSSGANALTFGAGSRLTVL.

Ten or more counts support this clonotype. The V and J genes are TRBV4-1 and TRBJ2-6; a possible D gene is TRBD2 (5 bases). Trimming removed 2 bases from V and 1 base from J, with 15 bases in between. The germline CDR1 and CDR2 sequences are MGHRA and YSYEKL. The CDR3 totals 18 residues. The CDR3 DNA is TGCGCCAGCAGCCAAAGGACGGGAAGAGCGTCTGGGGCCAACGTCCTGACTTTC. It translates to CASSQRTGRASGANVLTF.

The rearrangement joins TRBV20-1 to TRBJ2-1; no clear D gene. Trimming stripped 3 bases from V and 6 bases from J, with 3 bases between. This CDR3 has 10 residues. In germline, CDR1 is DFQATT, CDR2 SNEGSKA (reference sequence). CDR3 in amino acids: CSARSNEQFF. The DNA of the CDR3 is TGCAGTGCTAGGAGCAATGAGCAGTTCTTC.

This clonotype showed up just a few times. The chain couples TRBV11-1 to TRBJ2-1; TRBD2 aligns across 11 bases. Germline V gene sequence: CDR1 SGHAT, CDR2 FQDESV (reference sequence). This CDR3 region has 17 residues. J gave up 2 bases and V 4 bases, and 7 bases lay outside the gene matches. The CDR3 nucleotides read TGTGCCAGCAGCTGGGGACTAGCGGCTCAACCCTACAATGAGCAGTTCTTC. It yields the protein CASSWGLAAQPYNEQFF. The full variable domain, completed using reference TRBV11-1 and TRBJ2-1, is EAEVAQSPRYKITEKSQAVAFWCDPISGHATLYWYRQILGQGPELLVQFQDESVVDDSQLPKDRFSAERLKGVDSTLKIQPAELGDSAMYLCASSWGLAAQPYNEQFFGPGTRLTVL.

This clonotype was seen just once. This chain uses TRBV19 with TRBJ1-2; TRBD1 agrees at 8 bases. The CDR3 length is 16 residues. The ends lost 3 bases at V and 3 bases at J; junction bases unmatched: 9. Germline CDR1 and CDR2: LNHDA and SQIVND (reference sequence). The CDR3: CASSMEPGQVDYGYTF. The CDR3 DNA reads TGTGCCAGTAGTATGGAACCGGGACAGGTCGACTATGGCTACACCTTC.

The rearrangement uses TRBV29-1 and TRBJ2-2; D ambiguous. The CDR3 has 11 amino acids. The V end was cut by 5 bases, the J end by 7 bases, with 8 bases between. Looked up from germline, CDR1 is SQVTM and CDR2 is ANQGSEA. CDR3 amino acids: CSVWVGGELFF. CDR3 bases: TGCAGCGTTTGGGTGGGCGGGGAGCTGTTTTTT.